This T cell receptor beta chain was found in a study of blood T cell repertoires in COVID-19. Study-wide context: In each case, the material was cDNA or gDNA derived from T cells, B-cell-depleted T cells, or PBMCs.

There are 18 residues in the CDR3. V was pared by 1 base and J by 6 bases, with 13 bases of the junction left unmatched. Germline V CDR1 and CDR2: LGHDT, YNNKEL (reference sequence). As originally analysed: How many nucleated cells were present was estimated from reference gene primer amplification. Assay used: immunoSEQ multiplex PCR; TCRdb lists only in-frame clones, some missing. D and trimming come from the DNA, and the V and J calls and clone size come from that table. In the table there are nearly 15,000 clones, around 82% of which are singletons. This clone was picked up one time. The chain is built from TRBV3-1 (or the pseudogene TRBV3-2) and TRBJ2-3, with 10 nucleotides matching TRBD2. This clonotype originated in a human donor in a cohort sampled during active COVID-19. Sample: peripheral blood. The CDR3 bases are TGTGCCAGCAGCCAAGCGGGAGTTGAAGCGGGGGGGCGGGATACGCAGTATTTT. Amino acids: CASSQAGVEAGGRDTQYF.